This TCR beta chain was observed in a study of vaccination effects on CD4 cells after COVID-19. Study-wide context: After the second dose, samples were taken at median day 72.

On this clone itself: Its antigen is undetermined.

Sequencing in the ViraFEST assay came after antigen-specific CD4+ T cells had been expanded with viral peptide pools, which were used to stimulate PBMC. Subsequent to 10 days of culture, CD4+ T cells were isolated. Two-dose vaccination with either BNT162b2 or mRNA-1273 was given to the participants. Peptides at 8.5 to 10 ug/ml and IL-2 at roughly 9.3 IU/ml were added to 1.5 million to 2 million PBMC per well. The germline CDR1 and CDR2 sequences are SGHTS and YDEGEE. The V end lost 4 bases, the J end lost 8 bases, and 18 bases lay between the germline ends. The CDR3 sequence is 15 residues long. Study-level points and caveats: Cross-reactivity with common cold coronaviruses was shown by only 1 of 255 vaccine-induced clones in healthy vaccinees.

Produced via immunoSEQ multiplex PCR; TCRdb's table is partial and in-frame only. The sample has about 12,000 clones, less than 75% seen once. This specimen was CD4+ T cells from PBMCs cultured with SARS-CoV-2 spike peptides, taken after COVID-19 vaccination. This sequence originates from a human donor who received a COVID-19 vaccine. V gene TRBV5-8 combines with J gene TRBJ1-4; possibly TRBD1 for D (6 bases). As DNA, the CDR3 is TGTGCCAGCAGCCGCAGGGGCTGGGGGGGCGAAAAACTGTTTTTT. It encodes CASSRRGWGGEKLFF. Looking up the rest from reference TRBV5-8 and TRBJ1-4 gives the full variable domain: EAGVTQSPTHLIKTRGQQATLRCSPISGHTSVYWYQQALGLGLQFLLWYDEGEERNRGNFPPRFSGRQFPNYSSELNVNALELEDSALYLCASSRRGWGGEKLFFGSGTQLSVL.